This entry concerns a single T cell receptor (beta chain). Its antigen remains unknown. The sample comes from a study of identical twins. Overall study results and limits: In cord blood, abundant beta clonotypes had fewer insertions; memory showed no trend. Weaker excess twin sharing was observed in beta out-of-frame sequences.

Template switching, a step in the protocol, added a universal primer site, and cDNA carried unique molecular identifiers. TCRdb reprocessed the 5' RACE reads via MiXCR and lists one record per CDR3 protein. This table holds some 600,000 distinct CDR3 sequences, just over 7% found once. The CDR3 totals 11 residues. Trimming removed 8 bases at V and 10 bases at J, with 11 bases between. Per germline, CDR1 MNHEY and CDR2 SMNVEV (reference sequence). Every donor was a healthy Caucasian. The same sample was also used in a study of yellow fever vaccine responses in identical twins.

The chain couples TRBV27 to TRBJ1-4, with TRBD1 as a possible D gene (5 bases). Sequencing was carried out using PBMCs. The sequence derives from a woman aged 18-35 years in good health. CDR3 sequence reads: CASGVGGKLFF. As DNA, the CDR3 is TGTGCCAGCGGGGTCGGGGGAAAACTGTTTTTT.